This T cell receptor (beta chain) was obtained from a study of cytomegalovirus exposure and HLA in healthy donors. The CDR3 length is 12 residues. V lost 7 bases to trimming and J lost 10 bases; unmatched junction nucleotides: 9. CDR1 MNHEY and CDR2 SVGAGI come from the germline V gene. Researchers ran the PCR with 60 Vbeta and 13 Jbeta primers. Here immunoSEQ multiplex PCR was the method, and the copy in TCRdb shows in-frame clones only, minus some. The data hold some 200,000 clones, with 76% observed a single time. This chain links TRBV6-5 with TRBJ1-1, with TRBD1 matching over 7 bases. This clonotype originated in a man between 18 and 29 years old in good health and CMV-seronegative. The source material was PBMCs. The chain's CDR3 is CASKWDSLLAFF. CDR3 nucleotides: TGTGCCAGCAAGTGGGACAGCCTTTTAGCTTTCTTT.